This T cell receptor beta chain was obtained from a study of blood T cell repertoires in COVID-19. Study-wide background: Nucleic acid was either cDNA or gDNA, and it came from T cells, B-cell-depleted T cells, or PBMCs.

Sequencing was performed with immunoSEQ multiplex PCR; in TCRdb, only in-frame clones are kept and a portion is missing. The sample lists about 120,000 clones, about 89% occurring once. V was trimmed by 6 bases and J by 2 bases, leaving 10 bases between them. The CDR3 contains 13 residues. V is TRBV12-3 or TRBV12-4 and J is TRBJ1-1; D is ambiguous. The source material was peripheral blood. The sequence was obtained from a man aged 40-50 years with acute or convalescent COVID-19. The CDR3 DNA follows: TGTGCCAGCAGATTGGGAGAAAACACTGAAGCTTTCTTT. Its translation is CASRLGENTEAFF.